The clone carrying this TCR beta chain came up a few times. The antigen is not known. Expressed TCRB transcripts were sequenced after all isolated RNA was converted to cDNA. The average read count of naive, central memory and regulatory T cell samples was around 3.8 million. Clones were sequenced by immunoSEQ multiplex PCR, and TCRdb holds only the in-frame ones, with some missing. The profile covers about 370,000 clones, with roughly a tenth appearing a single time and about 0.64% taken by the ten largest. This CDR3 is 16 amino acids long. Germline trimming cut 1 base from V and 5 bases from J; bases unmatched to any gene: 4. Germline CDR1 is SEHNR and CDR2 is FQNEAQ (reference sequence). The data stem from a study of beta chain features in type 1 diabetes. Overall study results and limits: Significant though moderate, a shortening of TCRB CDR3s appeared in all four CD4+ subsets of Type 1 diabetes patients.

This clonotype was obtained from a man aged 25 to 45 with type 1 diabetes. The chain carries TRBV7-9 and TRBJ2-3; 12 bases match TRBD2. The material sequenced was central memory CD4+ T cells from blood. In DNA form, the CDR3 reads TGTGCCAGCAGCTTAGGGCTAGCGGGAGGGGTAGATACGCAGTATTTT. Translated: CASSLGLAGGVDTQYF.